This T cell receptor beta chain emerged from a study of T cells after yellow fever vaccination. Template switching by 5'RACE produced TCR cDNA, adding a universal primer site and UMIs. TCRdb re-analysed the 5' RACE reads in MiXCR, keeping a single row per CDR3 protein. Seen here are around 230,000 distinct CDR3 sequences, 6.5% to 7.5% observed once, and the top ten hold approximately 1%. Trimming left V 0 bases short and J 3 bases short, with 12 bases between. The CDR3 runs to 15 residues. Germline V gives CDR1 LGHNA, CDR2 YSLEER. This specimen consisted of CD4+ T cells sorted from PBMCs, obtained on the day of the yellow fever booster vaccination. The TCR was taken from a man aged 25-40 years who received the YFV17D yellow fever vaccine. The chain couples TRBV4-3 to TRBJ2-7; D is perhaps TRBD1 (6 bases). The CDR3 bases are TGCGCCAGCAGCCAAGATGTGCAAGGGGGCTACGAGCAGTACTTC. This sequence encodes CASSQDVQGGYEQYF.